The rows below give T cell receptor beta chains drawn from one sample of a study of blood T cell repertoires in COVID-19. Assay: immunoSEQ multiplex PCR; the TCRdb copy retains only in-frame clones and omits some. The sample has more than 95,000 clones, around 86% seen once. Sequenced: peripheral blood. These receptors all stem from a man aged 50-60 years with acute or convalescent COVID-19. CDR3s include the opening cysteine and the closing phenylalanine or tryptophan. Each record gives: clone size, V gene, D gene, J gene, CDR3 protein, CDR3 DNA. D genes are given only for firm matches. Some rows have no size entry. The others give once, few or many, or a class for an expanded clone.

NA	TRBV28	NA	TRBJ2-3	CASSWEVGADTQYF	TGTGCCAGCAGTTGGGAGGTTGGGGCAGATACGCAGTATTTT
NA	TRBV24-1	TRBD1	TRBJ2-3	CATSDFGTGGTDTQYF	TGTGCCACCAGTGATTTTGGGACAGGGGGTACAGATACGCAGTATTTT
NA	TRBV28	TRBD1	TRBJ1-2	CASSLDRGLGGYTF	TGTGCCAGCAGTTTAGACAGGGGTCTGGGTGGCTACACCTTC
NA	TRBV7-2	TRBD2	TRBJ2-7	CASSLTGLAGGPEQYF	TGTGCCAGCAGCTTAACCGGACTAGCGGGAGGGCCTGAGCAGTACTTC
NA	TRBV10-1	TRBD2	TRBJ2-1	CASSESVAGVNRNEQFF	TGCGCCAGCAGTGAGTCGGTAGCGGGAGTCAATAGGAATGAGCAGTTCTTC
NA	TRBV7-9	NA	TRBJ2-1	CASSLARRVLSYNEQFF	TGTGCCAGCAGCTTAGCCCGGAGGGTACTCTCCTACAATGAGCAGTTCTTC
NA	TRBV11-1	TRBD2	TRBJ2-1	CASSLTSGTYNEQFF	TGTGCCAGCAGCTTGACTAGCGGCACCTACAATGAGCAGTTCTTC
once	TRBV18	TRBD1	TRBJ1-2	CASSPNPGGPYGYTF	TGTGCCAGCTCACCCAACCCAGGGGGCCCCTATGGCTACACCTTC
NA	TRBV30	TRBD2	TRBJ2-3	CAWSSGGRGAQYF	TGTGCCTGGAGTAGCGGGGGGCGTGGGGCGCAGTATTTT
once	TRBV28	TRBD2	TRBJ2-7	CASSWETSGRSYEQYF	TGTGCCAGCAGTTGGGAGACTAGCGGGAGGTCCTACGAGCAGTACTTC
NA	TRBV9	TRBD2	TRBJ2-2	CASRAAGTNTGELFF	TGTGCCAGCAGAGCAGCGGGAACGAACACCGGGGAGCTGTTTTTT
NA	TRBV3-1/TRBV3-2	TRBD2	TRBJ2-2	CASSQGLAGGYTGELFF	TGTGCCAGCAGCCAAGGATTAGCGGGAGGCTACACCGGGGAGCTGTTTTTT
NA	TRBV12-5	NA	TRBJ2-7	CASAPDPGSYEQYF	TGTGCTAGTGCCCCGGACCCGGGGTCCTACGAGCAGTACTTC
NA	TRBV5-1	TRBD2	TRBJ2-3	CASSLVLAGGTDTQYF	TGCGCCAGCAGCTTGGTACTAGCGGGAGGCACAGATACGCAGTATTTT
NA	TRBV14	NA	TRBJ1-3	CASSQARGLGLSGNTIYF	TGTGCCAGCAGCCAAGCCCGCGGATTGGGGCTCTCTGGAAACACCATATATTTT
NA	TRBV5-4	NA	TRBJ2-7	CASSAGTNQYEQYF	TGTGCCAGCAGCGCAGGGACAAATCAATACGAGCAGTACTTC
NA	TRBV2	NA	TRBJ2-2	CASSEEAGNTGELFF	TGTGCCAGCAGTGAAGAGGCAGGGAACACCGGGGAGCTGTTTTTT
NA	TRBV19	NA	TRBJ2-7	CASSINRGYEQYF	TGTGCCAGTAGTATAAATAGGGGCTACGAGCAGTACTTC
few	TRBV27	NA	TRBJ2-7	CASSLSAPYEQYF	TGTGCCAGCAGCCTATCCGCCCCCTACGAGCAGTACTTC
NA	TRBV27	TRBD2	TRBJ2-5	CASSLAGDDETQYF	TGTGCCAGCAGTTTAGCGGGGGACGATGAGACCCAGTACTTC
NA	TRBV5-1	TRBD1	TRBJ2-5	CASSLYAGGGETQYF	TGCGCCAGCAGCTTGTACGCAGGGGGCGGTGAGACCCAGTACTTC
NA	TRBV3-1/TRBV3-2	NA	TRBJ2-1	CASSHQGTYNEQFF	TGTGCCAGCAGCCACCAGGGAACCTACAATGAGCAGTTCTTC
NA	TRBV9	TRBD2	TRBJ2-3	CASSVRTSGRDTQYF	TGTGCCAGCAGCGTTCGGACTAGCGGGAGGGATACGCAGTATTTT
NA	TRBV28	TRBD1	TRBJ1-6	CASSPWDSDNSPLHF	TGTGCCAGCAGTCCATGGGACAGCGATAATTCACCCCTCCACTTT
NA	TRBV28	NA	TRBJ2-5	CASSFHDGPKTQYF	TGTGCCAGCAGTTTCCACGATGGCCCGAAGACCCAGTACTTC
once	TRBV29-1	NA	TRBJ2-1	CSVALLRPNEQFF	TGCAGCGTCGCGCTGCTGCGGCCCAATGAGCAGTTCTTC
NA	TRBV13	TRBD1	TRBJ2-1	CASSPGTGGAYNEQFF	TGTGCCAGCAGCCCGGGGACAGGGGGCGCCTACAATGAGCAGTTCTTC
NA	TRBV11-2	NA	TRBJ1-4	CASSQGQGNEKLFF	TGTGCCAGCAGTCAGGGCCAGGGGAATGAAAAACTGTTTTTT
few	TRBV24-1	TRBD2	TRBJ2-3	CATSDSGRVPDTQYF	TGTGCCACCAGTGATAGCGGGAGGGTCCCAGATACGCAGTATTTT
NA	TRBV19	NA	TRBJ2-6	CASSPPGSVGANVLTF	TGTGCCAGTAGCCCCCCAGGGTCAGTCGGGGCCAACGTCCTGACTTTC
few	TRBV5-6	TRBD2	TRBJ2-7	CASRDRLAGREQYF	TGTGCCAGCAGGGATAGACTAGCGGGAAGAGAGCAGTACTTC
NA	TRBV18	TRBD1	TRBJ2-5	CASSPNRGRQETQYF	TGTGCCAGCTCACCCAACAGGGGGAGACAAGAGACCCAGTACTTC
NA	TRBV19	NA	TRBJ2-7	CASSGADLYEQYF	TGTGCCAGTAGTGGGGCGGACCTCTACGAGCAGTACTTC
NA	TRBV4-1	NA	TRBJ2-2	CASSQDIQPLSTGELFF	TGCGCCAGCAGCCAAGATATACAGCCGCTGAGCACCGGGGAGCTGTTTTTT
NA	TRBV28	NA	TRBJ2-5	CASSKETQYF	TGTGCCAGCAGCAAAGAGACCCAGTACTTC
NA	TRBV9	TRBD2	TRBJ2-3	CASSVTSGSTDTQYF	TGTGCCAGCAGCGTAACTAGCGGGAGCACAGATACGCAGTATTTT
NA	TRBV25-1	TRBD1	TRBJ2-1	CASSVPQGGSSYNEQFF	TGTGCCAGCAGTGTCCCACAGGGGGGAAGCTCCTACAATGAGCAGTTCTTC
NA	TRBV24-1	NA	TRBJ2-3	CATSGRDRRTDTQYF	TGTGCCACCAGTGGGAGAGACAGACGCACAGATACGCAGTATTTT
once	TRBV2	NA	TRBJ1-1	CASSLKSQGSEAFF	TGTGCCAGCAGCCTGAAATCGCAGGGATCTGAAGCTTTCTTT
NA	TRBV9	TRBD1	TRBJ1-2	CASRGAGTGGTTSYGYTF	TGTGCCAGCAGGGGGGCCGGGACAGGGGGCACCACTAGCTATGGCTACACCTTC
NA	TRBV5-1	NA	TRBJ2-3	CASRYRGVTDTQYF	TGCGCCAGCCGTTATCGCGGAGTTACAGATACGCAGTATTTT
NA	TRBV6-5	TRBD1	TRBJ1-1	CASRFRQGTEAFF	TGTGCCAGCAGATTTCGACAGGGCACTGAAGCTTTCTTT
NA	TRBV6-5	TRBD2	TRBJ2-5	CASSYSPGGGETQYF	TGTGCCAGCAGTTACTCCCCCGGCGGGGGGGAGACCCAGTACTTC
NA	TRBV25-1	NA	TRBJ1-1	CASSENREYTEAFF	TGTGCCAGCAGTGAGAACAGGGAATACACTGAAGCTTTCTTT
once	TRBV24-1	TRBD2	TRBJ2-1	CATSDPQKREGTYNEQFF	TGTGCCACCAGTGATCCCCAAAAGCGGGAGGGTACCTACAATGAGCAGTTCTTC
NA	TRBV11-2	TRBD2	TRBJ2-5	CASSFTGGLETQYF	TGTGCCAGCAGCTTTACGGGAGGGCTCGAGACCCAGTACTTC
few	TRBV2	TRBD2	TRBJ2-3	CASSLTSGRTDTQYF	TGTGCCAGCAGTCTGACTAGCGGGAGAACAGATACGCAGTATTTT
NA	TRBV3-1/TRBV3-2	NA	TRBJ2-6	CASSHSRSGANVLTF	TGTGCCAGCAGCCATAGCCGCTCTGGGGCCAACGTCCTGACTTTC
once	TRBV7-9	TRBD2	TRBJ2-3	CASSLGAGPTDTQYF	TGTGCCAGCAGCTTAGGAGCGGGACCCACAGATACGCAGTATTTT
NA	TRBV3-1/TRBV3-2	NA	TRBJ2-5	CASSHRGETQYF	TGTGCCAGCAGCCACAGGGGAGAGACCCAGTACTTC
NA	TRBV29-1	NA	TRBJ2-2	CSARQAAAGELFF	TGCAGCGCCCGTCAAGCGGCGGCCGGGGAGCTGTTTTTT
once	TRBV19	TRBD2	TRBJ2-2	CASQRDWGTGELFF	TGTGCCAGTCAGCGGGACTGGGGGACCGGGGAGCTGTTTTTT
NA	TRBV28	TRBD1	TRBJ2-5	CASSSYGQGAFETQYF	TGTGCCAGCAGTTCGTACGGACAGGGGGCATTCGAGACCCAGTACTTC
NA	TRBV7-9	NA	TRBJ2-1	CASSPLPDNEQFF	TGTGCCAGCAGTCCCCTTCCCGACAATGAGCAGTTCTTC
once	TRBV10-2	TRBD2	TRBJ2-1	CASSAPGLAGAYEQFF	TGCGCCAGCAGTGCCCCTGGACTAGCGGGTGCATATGAGCAGTTCTTC